The sample holds one count of the clone carrying this T cell receptor beta chain. The CDR3 sequence is 16 residues long. The germline V gene encodes CDR1 LNHNV and CDR2 YYDKDF (reference sequence). The V end was cut by 9 bases, the J end by 2 bases, with 19 bases between. This sample is part of a study of identifying expanded T cells in peripheral blood. During the collection period, no donor immune events like infections were recorded. This table comes from immunoSEQ multiplex PCR, and its TCRdb copy is limited to in-frame clones, with some not included. The data show approximately 130,000 clones, 75% to 90% seen once.

This TCR derives from a person between 18 and 75 years old in good health. Sequencing was done on a sample of blood. The chain is built from TRBV15 and TRBJ2-2; D might be TRBD1 (6 bases). CDR3 nucleotides: TGTGCCACGCAACCCTGGACAGCTAAAAACACCGGGGAGCTGTTTTTT. Translation: CATQPWTAKNTGELFF.